The 7 T cell receptor beta chains below were found in one sample sequenced in a study of regulatory T cells in long-lasting Graves disease. The TCR beta library used iRepertoire HTBI primers with Arm-PCR amplification of CDR3. TCRdb itself ran the multiplex PCR reads through MiXCR, one entry per CDR3 protein. The sample yields about half a million distinct CDR3 sequences, approximately 12% seen once. Time point specified: newly diagnosed GD, antithyroid drugs for less than 3 months. After RNA was extracted from PBMCs, the TCR library was made from it. These data also formed part of another study, on T cells in Graves' hyperthyroidism and ophthalmopathy.

The material was peripheral blood mononuclear cells (PBMCs), obtained at new diagnosis, from a patient treated with antithyroid drugs. Receptors were obtained from a woman aged 25 to 45 with Graves disease.

This clonotype has ten or more counts. The chain is built from TRBV20-1 and TRBJ1-4; D gene uncertain. The CDR3 has 11 residues. V lost 4 bases, J lost 6 bases, and 6 bases lay in between. Germline CDR1 DFQATT, CDR2 SNEGSKA (reference sequence). This chain's CDR3 is CSAKAYEKLFF. The CDR3 DNA sequence: TGCAGTGCTAAGGCATATGAAAAACTGTTTTTT.

This clonotype was seen repeatedly, ten times or more. The V call is TRBV13, the J call TRBJ2-7, with TRBD2 matching 7 bases. Unmatched junction bases numbered 8, after V lost 5 bases and J lost 1 base. This CDR3 comprises 15 residues. Per germline, CDR1 PRHDT and CDR2 FYEKMQ (reference sequence). CDR3 sequence reads: CASSPRGVESYEQYF. The CDR3 DNA reads as TGTGCCAGCAGCCCCCGGGGGGTTGAGTCCTACGAGCAGTACTTC.

V and J are TRBV19 and TRBJ1-5; a weak D match, TRBD1 (5 bases). CDR1 and CDR2 from the germline V gene are LNHDA and SQIVND (reference sequence). The CDR3 spans 14 residues. V was pared by 7 bases and J by 11 bases, with 21 bases between. CDR3 region: CASTQGRVSRTQHF. For the CDR3, the DNA is TGTGCCAGTACCCAGGGCAGGGTTTCACGGACCCAGCATTTT.

This clonotype showed up many times. This chain joins TRBV7-3 and TRBJ2-1, with TRBD2 identical over 8 bases. The CDR3 spans 16 residues. The germline CDR1 and CDR2 sequences are SGHTA and FQGTGA. V gave up 0 bases and J gave up 2 bases; unmatched junction bases: 3. CDR3 residues: CASSLTPGGTYNEQFF. CDR3 nucleotides: TGTGCCAGCAGCTTAACCCCGGGGGGGACCTACAATGAGCAGTTCTTC.

The sample holds many counts of this clonotype. The chain recombines TRBV7-6 with TRBJ2-5; D possibly corresponds to TRBD1 (6 bases). CDR3 length: 18 amino acids. Germline V gene data show CDR1 as SGHVS and CDR2 as FNYEAQ. The germline V and J ends were trimmed by 5 bases and 2 bases, with 24 bases remaining between them. CDR3 sequence: CASSPFATGETRQETQYF. CDR3 coding DNA: TGTGCCAGCAGCCCATTCGCGACAGGAGAAACTAGACAAGAGACCCAGTACTTC. Full variable domain (outside the CDR3, taken from reference TRBV7-6 and TRBJ2-5): GAGVSQSPRYKVTKRGQDVALRCDPISGHVSLYWYRQALGQGPEFLTYFNYEAQQDKSGLPNDRFSAERPEGSISTLTIQRTEQRDSAMYRCASSPFATGETRQETQYFGPGTRLLVL.

This clonotype was seen many times. This chain links TRBV7-9 with TRBJ2-7, with D perhaps TRBD1 (6 bases). V was cut by 10 bases and J by 2 bases, with 15 bases left in between. The germline CDR1 and CDR2 sequences are SEHNR and FQNEAQ (reference sequence). The CDR3 length is 13 residues. CDR3 in DNA: TGTGCCACCAACCCAACAGGGACCTACGAGCAGTACTTC. Translation: CATNPTGTYEQYF.

The chain uses TRBV19 and TRBJ1-5; D remains unclear. Trimming cost V 3 bases and J 2 bases, with 11 bases left between them. Germline V gene lookup returns CDR1 LNHDA and CDR2 SQIVND (reference sequence). This CDR3 is built from 15 residues. CDR3 sequence (DNA): TGTGCCAGTAGTATCACGGGTACGGGCAATCAGCCCCAGCATTTT. This encodes CASSITGTGNQPQHF.